A selection of T cell receptor beta chains follows, all from one sample in a study of cytomegalovirus exposure and HLA in healthy donors. Profiling relied on immunoSEQ multiplex PCR, and the TCRdb table lists in-frame clones only, not all of them. Altogether some 180,000 clones are present, 73% being singletons, with the ten largest covering roughly 5.4%. Sequenced: PBMCs. These receptor sequences come from a woman between 18 and 29 years old in good health and CMV-seropositive. Both conserved end residues are part of each CDR3. Each record gives: clone size, D gene, V gene, J gene, CDR3 protein, CDR3 DNA. D genes are given only for firm matches. Only some rows state a clone size, as once, few, many or a class for expanded clones.

abundance: few
d_gene: TRBD2
v_gene: TRBV5-1
j_gene: TRBJ2-3
CDR3aa: CASSLDPALAGAFISTDTQYF
CDR3nt: TGCGCCAGCAGCTTGGATCCAGCCCTAGCGGGGGCCTTCATTAGCACAGATACGCAGTATTTT

abundance: .
d_gene: TRBD1
v_gene: TRBV5-6
j_gene: TRBJ2-1
CDR3aa: CASSRLQGALDDEQFF
CDR3nt: TGTGCCAGCAGTCGGTTACAGGGGGCCTTGGACGATGAGCAGTTCTTC

abundance: few
d_gene: TRBD2
v_gene: TRBV2
j_gene: TRBJ2-5
CDR3aa: CATQDAGGYQETQYF
CDR3nt: TGTGCCACCCAGGATGCGGGGGGGTACCAAGAGACCCAGTACTTC

abundance: .
d_gene: TRBD1
v_gene: TRBV30
j_gene: TRBJ2-7
CDR3aa: CAWSRTGNSYEQYF
CDR3nt: TGTGCCTGGAGTCGGACAGGGAATAGTTACGAGCAGTACTTC

abundance: .
d_gene: TRBD1
v_gene: TRBV27
j_gene: TRBJ1-1
CDR3aa: CASSRGQKAFF
CDR3nt: TGTGCCAGCAGTCGGGGACAGAAAGCTTTCTTT

abundance: few
d_gene: TRBD1
v_gene: TRBV10-3
j_gene: TRBJ1-1
CDR3aa: CAISDLDMDRGFEAFF
CDR3nt: TGTGCCATCAGTGATCTCGACATGGACAGGGGCTTCGAAGCTTTCTTT

abundance: .
d_gene: .
v_gene: TRBV4-1
j_gene: TRBJ2-1
CDR3aa: CASSQEPGSPYNEQFF
CDR3nt: TGCGCCAGCAGCCAAGAGCCGGGTAGCCCCTACAATGAGCAGTTCTTC

abundance: .
d_gene: TRBD1
v_gene: TRBV9
j_gene: TRBJ2-5
CDR3aa: CASNVDGTGETQYF
CDR3nt: TGTGCCAGCAACGTTGACGGGACAGGGGAGACCCAGTACTTC

abundance: few
d_gene: TRBD1
v_gene: TRBV29-1
j_gene: TRBJ1-2
CDR3aa: CSATDRDNYGYTF
CDR3nt: TGCAGCGCCACTGACAGGGACAACTATGGCTACACCTTC

abundance: few
d_gene: .
v_gene: TRBV2
j_gene: TRBJ1-1
CDR3aa: CASSARTENTEAFF
CDR3nt: TGTGCCAGCAGCGCTCGGACAGAAAACACTGAAGCTTTCTTT

abundance: once
d_gene: .
v_gene: TRBV30
j_gene: TRBJ1-6
CDR3aa: CAWSVLETGRNSPLHF
CDR3nt: TGTGCCTGGAGTGTATTGGAAACAGGACGAAATTCACCCCTCCACTTT

abundance: .
d_gene: TRBD1
v_gene: TRBV4-3
j_gene: TRBJ2-1
CDR3aa: CASSRLDRGSYNEQFF
CDR3nt: TGCGCCAGCAGCCGGTTGGACAGGGGCTCCTACAATGAGCAGTTCTTC

abundance: .
d_gene: TRBD1
v_gene: TRBV7-3
j_gene: TRBJ1-2
CDR3aa: CASSLRQGNGYTF
CDR3nt: TGTGCCAGCAGCTTACGACAGGGGAATGGCTACACCTTC

abundance: .
d_gene: TRBD1
v_gene: TRBV2
j_gene: TRBJ2-7
CDR3aa: CASKRGTGSYEQYF
CDR3nt: TGTGCCAGCAAGAGAGGGACAGGGTCTTACGAGCAGTACTTC

abundance: .
d_gene: .
v_gene: TRBV7-2
j_gene: TRBJ1-4
CDR3aa: CASSRSDINEKLFF
CDR3nt: TGTGCCAGCAGCCGCTCGGACATTAATGAAAAACTGTTTTTT

abundance: .
d_gene: .
v_gene: TRBV4-2
j_gene: TRBJ2-1
CDR3aa: CASSPITGSYNEQFF
CDR3nt: TGTGCCAGCAGCCCAATCACAGGCTCCTACAATGAGCAGTTCTTC

abundance: once
d_gene: .
v_gene: TRBV30
j_gene: TRBJ1-2
CDR3aa: CACPRGWHGYTF
CDR3nt: TGTGCCTGCCCGAGGGGGTGGCATGGCTACACCTTC

abundance: .
d_gene: .
v_gene: TRBV4-2
j_gene: TRBJ1-5
CDR3aa: CASSQDWRNQPQHF
CDR3nt: TGTGCCAGCAGCCAAGATTGGAGGAATCAGCCCCAGCATTTT

abundance: few
d_gene: .
v_gene: TRBV29-1
j_gene: TRBJ1-1
CDR3aa: CSVDRGDTEAFF
CDR3nt: TGCAGCGTTGACCGGGGGGACACTGAAGCTTTCTTT

abundance: .
d_gene: .
v_gene: TRBV7-2
j_gene: TRBJ1-5
CDR3aa: CASSLKGSGQPQHF
CDR3nt: TGTGCCAGCAGCTTAAAGGGGTCCGGACAGCCCCAGCATTTT

abundance: .
d_gene: .
v_gene: TRBV14
j_gene: TRBJ1-1
CDR3aa: CASSQEGRGFTEAFF
CDR3nt: TGTGCCAGCAGCCAAGAGGGCAGGGGATTCACTGAAGCTTTCTTT

abundance: .
d_gene: .
v_gene: TRBV9
j_gene: TRBJ1-1
CDR3aa: CASSVSVAPATEAFF
CDR3nt: TGTGCCAGCAGCGTAAGCGTCGCCCCGGCCACTGAAGCTTTCTTT

abundance: .
d_gene: TRBD1
v_gene: TRBV30
j_gene: TRBJ1-1
CDR3aa: CAWSKQGVGSEAFF
CDR3nt: TGTGCCTGGAGTAAACAGGGGGTGGGTTCTGAAGCTTTCTTT

abundance: once
d_gene: .
v_gene: TRBV19
j_gene: TRBJ2-5
CDR3aa: CASSMGGAETQYF
CDR3nt: TGTGCCAGTAGTATGGGTGGGGCAGAGACCCAGTACTTC

abundance: .
d_gene: TRBD2
v_gene: TRBV4-3
j_gene: TRBJ2-3
CDR3aa: CASSQDAQRGFPDTQYF
CDR3nt: TGCGCCAGCAGCCAAGATGCCCAGCGGGGATTCCCGGATACGCAGTATTTT

abundance: .
d_gene: .
v_gene: TRBV2
j_gene: TRBJ1-2
CDR3aa: CASSLGDYYGYTF
CDR3nt: TGTGCCAGCAGCTTGGGGGACTACTATGGCTACACCTTC

abundance: .
d_gene: .
v_gene: TRBV27
j_gene: TRBJ1-2
CDR3aa: CASSLQGNYGYTF
CDR3nt: TGTGCCAGCAGTTTACAGGGGAACTATGGCTACACCTTC

abundance: .
d_gene: .
v_gene: TRBV6-6
j_gene: TRBJ2-3
CDR3aa: CASRIDYSTTMDTQYF
CDR3nt: TGTGCCAGCAGAATAGACTATTCCACGACAATGGATACGCAGTATTTT

abundance: .
d_gene: TRBD2
v_gene: TRBV11-2
j_gene: TRBJ2-7
CDR3aa: CASSLSGVSYEQYF
CDR3nt: TGTGCCAGCAGCTTAAGCGGGGTTTCCTACGAGCAGTACTTC

abundance: .
d_gene: .
v_gene: TRBV5-6
j_gene: TRBJ1-3
CDR3aa: CASSSRDTAGNTIYF
CDR3nt: TGTGCCAGCAGCTCCCGGGACACAGCAGGAAACACCATATATTTT

abundance: .
d_gene: .
v_gene: TRBV5-6
j_gene: TRBJ1-4
CDR3aa: CASSLGEEDYYEKLFF
CDR3nt: TGTGCCAGCAGCTTGGGCGAGGAAGACTATTATGAAAAACTGTTTTTT

abundance: few
d_gene: .
v_gene: TRBV7-2
j_gene: TRBJ1-5
CDR3aa: CASSPRVTQPQHF
CDR3nt: TGTGCCAGCAGCCCCAGGGTTACTCAGCCCCAGCATTTT

abundance: .
d_gene: TRBD1
v_gene: TRBV19
j_gene: TRBJ1-2
CDR3aa: CASSSLGTAKEIYGYTF
CDR3nt: TGTGCCAGTAGTAGTCTAGGGACAGCGAAAGAAATCTATGGCTACACCTTC

abundance: .
d_gene: .
v_gene: TRBV2
j_gene: TRBJ2-5
CDR3aa: CASTNQGLQETQYF
CDR3nt: TGTGCCAGCACTAATCAGGGGCTCCAAGAGACCCAGTACTTC

abundance: .
d_gene: .
v_gene: TRBV25-1
j_gene: TRBJ2-1
CDR3aa: CASSGGLLNEQFF
CDR3nt: TGTGCCAGCAGTGGGGGACTTCTGAATGAGCAGTTCTTC

abundance: .
d_gene: .
v_gene: TRBV6-5
j_gene: TRBJ1-1
CDR3aa: CASSYSIRGTEAFF
CDR3nt: TGTGCCAGCAGTTACTCGATCAGAGGGACTGAAGCTTTCTTT

abundance: .
d_gene: TRBD2
v_gene: TRBV7-2
j_gene: TRBJ2-7
CDR3aa: CASSLAQGTTYEQYF
CDR3nt: TGTGCCAGCAGCTTAGCGCAAGGGACTACGTACGAGCAGTACTTC

abundance: .
d_gene: TRBD1
v_gene: TRBV19
j_gene: TRBJ2-7
CDR3aa: CASSTPPGQSYEQYF
CDR3nt: TGTGCCAGTAGTACACCTCCGGGACAGAGCTACGAGCAGTACTTC

abundance: .
d_gene: TRBD1
v_gene: TRBV2
j_gene: TRBJ1-1
CDR3aa: CASRQQGLMNTEAFF
CDR3nt: TGTGCCAGCAGGCAACAGGGGCTTATGAACACTGAAGCTTTCTTT

abundance: .
d_gene: TRBD1
v_gene: TRBV28
j_gene: TRBJ1-1
CDR3aa: CASSRDRENTEAFF
CDR3nt: TGTGCCAGCAGTCGGGACAGGGAGAACACTGAAGCTTTCTTT

abundance: .
d_gene: TRBD2
v_gene: TRBV14
j_gene: TRBJ2-1
CDR3aa: CASSQQDRGDEQFF
CDR3nt: TGTGCCAGCAGCCAACAAGATCGGGGGGATGAGCAGTTCTTC

abundance: few
d_gene: .
v_gene: TRBV7-3
j_gene: TRBJ2-1
CDR3aa: CASSLGPAGSTYNEQFF
CDR3nt: TGTGCCAGCAGCTTAGGTCCGGCGGGGAGTACATACAATGAGCAGTTCTTC

abundance: .
d_gene: .
v_gene: TRBV6-5
j_gene: TRBJ2-5
CDR3aa: CASSELTRSKTQYF
CDR3nt: TGTGCCAGCAGTGAACTTACGAGGTCGAAGACCCAGTACTTC

abundance: .
d_gene: TRBD1
v_gene: TRBV7-2
j_gene: TRBJ1-6
CDR3aa: CASSNGQGSSPLHF
CDR3nt: TGTGCCAGCAGCAACGGACAGGGGAGTTCACCCCTCCACTTT

abundance: few
d_gene: TRBD1
v_gene: TRBV2
j_gene: TRBJ2-7
CDR3aa: CASPGTADEQYF
CDR3nt: TGTGCCAGTCCCGGGACAGCGGACGAGCAGTACTTC

abundance: few
d_gene: TRBD1
v_gene: TRBV25-1
j_gene: TRBJ1-1
CDR3aa: CASSGQGGGEAFF
CDR3nt: TGTGCCAGCAGTGGACAGGGGGGGGGTGAAGCTTTCTTT

abundance: .
d_gene: .
v_gene: TRBV28
j_gene: TRBJ1-5
CDR3aa: CASSFSRGPLYQPQHF
CDR3nt: TGTGCCAGCAGTTTCAGCAGGGGTCCCCTTTATCAGCCCCAGCATTTT

abundance: .
d_gene: .
v_gene: TRBV29-1
j_gene: TRBJ2-7
CDR3aa: CSVEDSGGLSYEQYF
CDR3nt: TGCAGCGTTGAAGATAGCGGCGGGTTGTCCTACGAGCAGTACTTC

abundance: .
d_gene: TRBD2
v_gene: TRBV9
j_gene: TRBJ2-5
CDR3aa: CASSVAGGGVQETQYF
CDR3nt: TGTGCCAGCAGCGTAGCCGGCGGGGGGGTCCAAGAGACCCAGTACTTC

abundance: .
d_gene: .
v_gene: TRBV13
j_gene: TRBJ2-5
CDR3aa: CASRTGQETQYF
CDR3nt: TGTGCCAGTCGGACGGGACAAGAGACCCAGTACTTC

abundance: few
d_gene: .
v_gene: TRBV5-4
j_gene: TRBJ1-1
CDR3aa: CASSLGQKNTEAFF
CDR3nt: TGTGCCAGCAGCTTGGGACAGAAGAACACTGAAGCTTTCTTT

abundance: .
d_gene: TRBD1
v_gene: TRBV30
j_gene: TRBJ2-7
CDR3aa: CAWGQGVGPSYEQYF
CDR3nt: TGTGCCTGGGGACAGGGGGTAGGGCCGTCCTACGAGCAGTACTTC

abundance: .
d_gene: .
v_gene: TRBV6-5
j_gene: TRBJ1-3
CDR3aa: CASSQAGVGNTIYF
CDR3nt: TGTGCCAGCAGTCAGGCAGGGGTTGGAAACACCATATATTTT

abundance: .
d_gene: .
v_gene: TRBV19
j_gene: TRBJ1-6
CDR3aa: CASSPPWGRNSPLHF
CDR3nt: TGTGCCAGTAGTCCGCCCTGGGGGCGGAATTCACCCCTCCACTTT

abundance: .
d_gene: TRBD1
v_gene: TRBV28
j_gene: TRBJ1-5
CDR3aa: CASSILPGTGGGNQPQHF
CDR3nt: TGTGCCAGCAGTATCCTCCCGGGGACAGGGGGCGGCAATCAGCCCCAGCATTTT